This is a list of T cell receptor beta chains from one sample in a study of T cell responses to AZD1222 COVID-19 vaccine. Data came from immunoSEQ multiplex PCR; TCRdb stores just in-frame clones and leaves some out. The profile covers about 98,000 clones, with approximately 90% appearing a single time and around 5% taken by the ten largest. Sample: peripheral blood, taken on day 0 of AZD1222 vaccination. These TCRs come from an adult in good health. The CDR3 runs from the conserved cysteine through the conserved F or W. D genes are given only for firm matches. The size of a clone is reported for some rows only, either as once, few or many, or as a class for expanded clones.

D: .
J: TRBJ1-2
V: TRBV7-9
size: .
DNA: TGTGCCAGCAGCACTCTTTTCTCAGGCTATGGCTACACCTTC
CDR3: CASSTLFSGYGYTF

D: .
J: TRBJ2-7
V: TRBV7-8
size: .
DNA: TGTGCCAGCAGCTTAGGAGACTCTTGGGAGCAGTACTTC
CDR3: CASSLGDSWEQYF

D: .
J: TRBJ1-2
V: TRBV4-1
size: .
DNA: TGCGCCAGCAGCCAAGAAGATGGGTGGGTGGGCTACACCTTC
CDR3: CASSQEDGWVGYTF

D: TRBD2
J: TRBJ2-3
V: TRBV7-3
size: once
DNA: TGTGCCAGCTCCTCCCTGGCGGGAGGGGCAGATACGCAGTATTTT
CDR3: CASSSLAGGADTQYF

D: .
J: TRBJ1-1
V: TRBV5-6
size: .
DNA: TGTGCCAGCAGCTTGGCACCCCTCATGAACACTGAAGCTTTCTTT
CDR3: CASSLAPLMNTEAFF

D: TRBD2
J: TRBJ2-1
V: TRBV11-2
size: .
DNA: TGTGCCAGCAGCTTAGGGGTTGGGGGGACTAGCGGGTACAATGAGCAGTTCTTC
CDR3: CASSLGVGGTSGYNEQFF

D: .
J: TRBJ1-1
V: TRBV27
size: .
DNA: TGTGCCAGCTCCCCGGCGAAGGGTTATATGATCACTGAAGCTTTCTTT
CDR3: CASSPAKGYMITEAFF

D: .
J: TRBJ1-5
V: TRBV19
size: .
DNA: TGTGCCAGTAGTATAGATAGAGGGAATCAGCCCCAGCATTTT
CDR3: CASSIDRGNQPQHF

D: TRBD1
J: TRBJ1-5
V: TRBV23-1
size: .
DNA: TGCGCCAGCAGCCTTCTCCGGGACAGAGATCCTTATAGCAATCAGCCCCAGCATTTT
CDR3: CASSLLRDRDPYSNQPQHF

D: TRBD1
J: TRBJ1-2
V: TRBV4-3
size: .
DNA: TGCGCCAGCAGCCGGGCGGGACAGGGGTGGTATGGCTACACCTTC
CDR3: CASSRAGQGWYGYTF

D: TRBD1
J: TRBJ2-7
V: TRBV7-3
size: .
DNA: TGTGCCAGCAGCAAGGGACAGGGGGTCAACTACGAGCAGTACTTC
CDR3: CASSKGQGVNYEQYF

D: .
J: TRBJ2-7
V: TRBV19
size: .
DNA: TGTGCCAGTAGTATAGAAGGGGGGGCAGGGTCCCGTTACGAGCAGTACTTC
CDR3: CASSIEGGAGSRYEQYF

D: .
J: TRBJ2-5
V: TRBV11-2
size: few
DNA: TGTGCCAGCAGCTTAGGGGCAGGGTTTGAGACCCAGTACTTC
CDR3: CASSLGAGFETQYF

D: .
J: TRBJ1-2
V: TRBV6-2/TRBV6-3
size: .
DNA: TGTGCCAGCAGTTACACGGGACTAGGGATCGGCTACACCTTC
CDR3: CASSYTGLGIGYTF

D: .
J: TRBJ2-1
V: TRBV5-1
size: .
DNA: TGCGCCAGCAGCTTGGGAGGGAATTCGTACAATGAGCAGTTCTTC
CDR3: CASSLGGNSYNEQFF

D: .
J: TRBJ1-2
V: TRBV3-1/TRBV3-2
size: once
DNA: TGTGCCAGCAGCGAACTGACCCGTGGCTACACCTTC
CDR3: CASSELTRGYTF

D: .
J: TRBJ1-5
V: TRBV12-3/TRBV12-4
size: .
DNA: TGTGCCAGCAGTTTTCAGGGGTCTCAGCCCCAGCATTTT
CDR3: CASSFQGSQPQHF

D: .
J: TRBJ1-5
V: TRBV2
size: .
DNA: TGTGCCAGCAGTGTGGGCAGGGCGAGCAATCAGCCCCAGCATTTT
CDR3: CASSVGRASNQPQHF

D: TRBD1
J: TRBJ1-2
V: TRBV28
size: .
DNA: TGTGCCAGCAGTTCCCCCGGGACAGGAGGAAACTATGGCTACACCTTC
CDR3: CASSSPGTGGNYGYTF

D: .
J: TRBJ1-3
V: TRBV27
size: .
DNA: TGTGCCAGCAGCTACAGGGCACCGGAGTCTGGAAACACCATATATTTT
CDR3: CASSYRAPESGNTIYF

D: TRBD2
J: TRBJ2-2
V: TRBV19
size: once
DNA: TGTGCCAGTAGTCCAAGCGGGGGGCCGGGGACCGGGGAGCTGTTTTTT
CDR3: CASSPSGGPGTGELFF

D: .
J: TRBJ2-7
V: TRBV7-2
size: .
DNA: TGTGCCAGCAGTTTAAGCAGGGCAGCCTACGAGCAGTACTTC
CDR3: CASSLSRAAYEQYF

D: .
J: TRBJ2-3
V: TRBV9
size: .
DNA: TGTGCCAGCAGCGTCGGGGCAGGCTCTAGCACAGATACGCAGTATTTT
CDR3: CASSVGAGSSTDTQYF

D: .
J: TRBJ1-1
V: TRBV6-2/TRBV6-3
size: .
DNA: TGTGCCAGCAGTTACTCGTTATGGGGTAAGCGGACTGAAGCTTTCTTT
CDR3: CASSYSLWGKRTEAFF

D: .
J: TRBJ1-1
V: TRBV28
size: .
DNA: TGTGCCAGCAGTTCCCGACAGGTGGGGAACACTGAAGCTTTCTTT
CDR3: CASSSRQVGNTEAFF

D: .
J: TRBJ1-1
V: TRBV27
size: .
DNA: TGTGCCAGCAGTTCGTACACCGGACAGATCCACACTGAAGCTTTCTTT
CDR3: CASSSYTGQIHTEAFF

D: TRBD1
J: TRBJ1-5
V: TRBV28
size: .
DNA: TGTGCCAGCAGTGGCCCGACCCCGGGACAGGGGAAAAATCAGCCCCAGCATTTT
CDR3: CASSGPTPGQGKNQPQHF

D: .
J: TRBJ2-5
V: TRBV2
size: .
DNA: TGTGCCAGCAGCGACTACCAAGAGACCCAGTACTTC
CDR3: CASSDYQETQYF

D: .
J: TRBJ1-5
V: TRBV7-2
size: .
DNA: TGTGCCAGCAGCTTAAGAAGGCTGGGCAATCAGCCCCAGCATTTT
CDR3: CASSLRRLGNQPQHF

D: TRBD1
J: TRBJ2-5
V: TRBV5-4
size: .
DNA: TGTGCCAGCAGCACGGGACAGGGGCAAGAGACCCAGTACTTC
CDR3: CASSTGQGQETQYF

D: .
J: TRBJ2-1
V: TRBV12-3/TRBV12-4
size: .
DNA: TGTGCCAGCAGGAGGTTGCGAGAGCAGTTCTTC
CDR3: CASRRLREQFF

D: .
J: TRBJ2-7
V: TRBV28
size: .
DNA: TGTGCCAGCAGTTCCGACAAAGGTACCGGGACGCGATACGAGCAGTACTTC
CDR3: CASSSDKGTGTRYEQYF

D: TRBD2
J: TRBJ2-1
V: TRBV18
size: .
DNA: TGTGCCAGCTCCGCAGCGGGAGTACAGTATGAGCAGTTCTTC
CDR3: CASSAAGVQYEQFF

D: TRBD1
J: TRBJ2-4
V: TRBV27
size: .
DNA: TGTGCCAGCAGTTCCAGGACAGGGACGGCCAAAAACATTCAGTACTTC
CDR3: CASSSRTGTAKNIQYF

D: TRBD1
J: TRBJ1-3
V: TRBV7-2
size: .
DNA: TGTGCCAGCAGCTTAGGCAGGGGACAGGGGATTAGGGCTGGAAACACCATATATTTT
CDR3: CASSLGRGQGIRAGNTIYF

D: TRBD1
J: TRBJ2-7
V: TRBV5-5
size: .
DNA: TGTGCCAGCAGCTTGGAGGACAGGGCCCTCGAGCAGTACTTC
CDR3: CASSLEDRALEQYF

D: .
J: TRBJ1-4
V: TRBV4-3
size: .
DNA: TGCGCCAGCAGCCACAGATGGGGAACTAATGAAAAACTGTTTTTT
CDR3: CASSHRWGTNEKLFF

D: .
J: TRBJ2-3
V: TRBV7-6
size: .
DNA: TGTGCCAGCAGCTTAGTCGGCGGAGGCACAGATACGCAGTATTTT
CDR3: CASSLVGGGTDTQYF

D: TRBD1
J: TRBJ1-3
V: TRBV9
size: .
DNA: TGTGCCAGCAGCGCGGGGACAGGGTCTGGAAACACCATATATTTT
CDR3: CASSAGTGSGNTIYF

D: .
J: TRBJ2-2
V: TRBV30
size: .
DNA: TGTGCCTGGAAGCGACAGAACACCGGGGAGCTGTTTTTT
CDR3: CAWKRQNTGELFF

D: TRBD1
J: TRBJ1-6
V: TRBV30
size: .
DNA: TGTGCCTGGAGTGTCGGACAGGGGGGAAGCAATTCACCCCTCCACTTT
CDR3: CAWSVGQGGSNSPLHF

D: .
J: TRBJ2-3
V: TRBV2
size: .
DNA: TGTGCCAGCATTGGCAGGGCTAGCACAGATACGCAGTATTTT
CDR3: CASIGRASTDTQYF